The clone carrying this T cell receptor beta chain was counted many times. This specimen comes from a study of spatial heterogeneity in lung cancer. V lost 6 bases and J 7 bases, leaving 12 bases between the germline ends. This CDR3 has 13 amino acids. Indicated time point: sample taken at primary tumor resection. Tumor, nontumor lung or frozen PBMC supplied whole RNA, sequenced without sorting. TCRdb recomputed calls from the 5' RACE reads with MiXCR, one row per CDR3 protein. Found here are some 70,000 distinct CDR3 sequences, roughly 13% of them singletons; the top ten hold 7.2%. The sample consisted of PBMCs, taken at surgery. The sequence was obtained from a male donor with early-stage non-small cell lung cancer. The chain carries TRBV12-3 or TRBV12-4 and TRBJ2-2; D is uncertain. Here the CDR3 DNA reads TGTGCCAGCAGCCCCATCCCAGTCGGGGAGCTGTTTTTT. Translation gives CASSPIPVGELFF.